These 30 T cell receptor beta chains came from one sample sequenced in a study of T-cell reconstitution after alpha-beta-depleted transplantation in children. Study-level findings and limits: After one year, T-cell counts and TCRbeta diversity mostly came from new T cells.

No antigen has been assigned to these receptors. The TCRbeta library incorporated unique molecular identifiers. TCRdb fed the PCR reads into MiXCR, producing one record per CDR3 protein. The sample lists 250,000 to 300,000 distinct CDR3 sequences; approximately 7.3% were seen once. The sequenced sample was peripheral blood, obtained 360 days after TCRalphabeta/CD19-depleted stem cell transplant. These receptors all stem from a female patient aged 2-9 years who had a stem cell transplant for Fanconi anemia, so the T cells may come from the graft donor.

This clonotype was picked up many times. The J gene is TRBJ1-5, the V gene TRBV10-3; weak D call: TRBD1 (6 bases). Trimming took 4 bases from V and 2 from J, leaving 9 bases between them. The CDR3 has 14 residues. Germline loops: CDR1 ENHRY, CDR2 SYGVKD. For the CDR3, the DNA is TGTGCCATCAGTGTTTCAGGGGGCAATCAGCCCCAGCATTTT. It is translated as CAISVSGGNQPQHF.

This clonotype showed up just a few times. This chain connects TRBV11-1 to TRBJ1-1; 8 nucleotides align to TRBD1. CDR1 and CDR2 from the germline V gene are SGHAT and FQDESV (reference sequence). The CDR3 contains 18 residues. The trim removed 4 bases at V and 4 bases at J, leaving 17 bases unmatched. In nucleotides, the CDR3 is TGTGCCAGCAGCTGGACTATCAGGGTTCGCGGGACAGGCACTGAAGCTTTCTTT. Translated: CASSWTIRVRGTGTEAFF.

This clonotype came up a few times. V usage is TRBV18 and J usage is TRBJ2-2; D is ambiguous. Trimming removed 3 bases from V and 4 bases from J, with 9 bases in between. Germline loops: CDR1 KGHSH, CDR2 LQKENI. The CDR3 has 14 amino acids. As DNA, the CDR3 is TGTGCCAGCTCACCTACGGACGGCACCGGGGAGCTGTTTTTT. It translates to CASSPTDGTGELFF.

Notes on this clonotype: Germline and junction disagree at one end, which may indicate a read error. This sequence joins TRBV12-3 or TRBV12-4 and TRBJ2-1, with D tentatively TRBD1 (6 bases). The CDR3 sequence is 13 residues long. The CDR3 bases are TGTGCCAGCAGTCTAATACAGGGTCATGAGCATTTCTTC. This encodes CASSLIQGHEHFF.

At least ten counts were recorded for this clonotype. The V call is TRBV10-2, the J call TRBJ2-1, with D hard to call. The germline V and J ends were trimmed by 10 bases and 2 bases, with 15 bases remaining between them. Germline CDR1 reads WSHSY; CDR2 reads SAAADI. The CDR3 covers 14 residues. CDR3: CATYRPLTYNEQFF. The CDR3 region has the DNA TGCGCCACTTATCGTCCACTGACCTACAATGAGCAGTTCTTC.

In this sample, this clonotype turned up many times. The chain recombines TRBV20-1 with TRBJ1-2, with D uncertain. Per the germline V gene, CDR1 is DFQATT and CDR2 is SNEGSKA (reference sequence). Deletions cut 3 bases from V and 2 bases from J, with 13 bases between. The CDR3 is 14 amino acids. In nucleotides, the CDR3 is TGCAGTGCTAGTGGCTGGGGAGGGAACTATGGCTACACCTTC. The encoded protein is CSASGWGGNYGYTF.

This clonotype was observed a handful of times. The rearrangement links TRBV12-3 or TRBV12-4 to TRBJ2-5; 11 bases are a match to TRBD2. The CDR3 loop spans 18 amino acids. The ends lost 1 base at V and 4 bases at J; junction bases unmatched: 11. CDR3 in amino acids: CASSLVLAGGPVAETQYF. CDR3 DNA: TGTGCCAGCAGTTTAGTTTTAGCGGGGGGGCCCGTTGCAGAGACCCAGTACTTC.

This clonotype was detected ten times or more. This chain connects TRBV6-6 to TRBJ1-1; the D gene is possibly TRBD1 (6 bases). Trimming removed 6 bases at V and 3 bases at J, with 11 bases between. The V gene's germline CDR1 is MNHNY and CDR2 SVGAGI (reference sequence). The CDR3 is made up of 13 amino acids. CDR3 sequence: CASSYNRDTEAFF. Here the CDR3 DNA reads TGTGCCAGCAGCTACAACAGGGACACTGAAGCTTTCTTT.

The table lists this clonotype with many counts. The chain recombines TRBV18 with TRBJ2-7, with 9 bases identical to TRBD1. This CDR3 contains 17 residues. Germline-derived CDR1 and CDR2 are KGHSH and LQKENI. J gave up 3 bases and V 5 bases, and 14 bases lay outside the gene matches. Here the CDR3 DNA reads TGTGCCAGCTCATTACAGGGTCTAGGGACAGGGTTCTACGAGCAGTACTTC. This codes for CASSLQGLGTGFYEQYF.

V usage is TRBV4-1 and J usage is TRBJ2-7; D remains unclear. Trimming pared 1 base from V and 1 base from J, leaving 8 bases between. The CDR3 spans 14 residues. CDR1 MGHRA and CDR2 YSYEKL come from the germline V gene. The CDR3 sequence: CASSQAAQSYEQYV. In nucleotides, the CDR3 is TGCGCCAGCAGCCAAGCGGCCCAGTCCTACGAGCAGTACGTC.

Note on this clonotype: This clone may be a read error of a much larger clone one base away. In DNA, the CDR3 is TGTGCCAGCAGCTTAGACCGCGGGCTCCACACAGATGCGCAGTATTTT. It codes for CASSLDRGLHTDAQYF. The V gene is TRBV7-9, the J gene TRBJ2-3, with a possible D match to TRBD2 (5 bases). The CDR3 extends over 16 amino acids. Germline V lookup: CDR1 SEHNR, CDR2 FQNEAQ (reference sequence).

This clonotype was observed many times. The chain couples TRBV20-1 to TRBJ2-7; D possibly corresponds to TRBD2 (7 bases). CDR3 length: 14 amino acids. The V gene's germline CDR1 is DFQATT and CDR2 SNEGSKA (reference sequence). V was clipped by 3 bases and J by 0 bases, with 12 bases between them. The CDR3 loop reads CSAREGGSSYEQYF. The CDR3 DNA follows: TGCAGTGCTAGGGAGGGGGGGAGCTCCTACGAGCAGTACTTC.

This clonotype was counted many times. The chain employs TRBV12-3 or TRBV12-4 and TRBJ2-7; 10 nucleotides agree with TRBD1. V gave up 6 bases and J gave up 5 bases; unmatched junction bases: 4. There are 13 residues in the CDR3. The CDR3 loop reads CASSRQGADEQYF. The CDR3 nucleotides are TGTGCCAGCAGCCGACAGGGGGCGGACGAGCAGTACTTC.

Ten or more counts support this clonotype. The chain is built from TRBV29-1 and TRBJ2-2; D may be TRBD2 (6 bases). The germline CDR1 and CDR2 sequences are SQVTM and ANQGSEA. V lost 6 bases to trimming and J lost 4 bases, with 15 bases between them. The CDR3 is made up of 14 amino acids. The CDR3 DNA reads TGCAGCGTGGGGACTGGGGCGAGCACCGGGGAGCTGTTTTTT. Protein: CSVGTGASTGELFF.

This clonotype was seen at least ten times. This chain uses TRBV4-2 with TRBJ2-2; no clear D. This CDR3 region has 14 residues. Germline CDR1 is LGHNA and CDR2 is YNFKEQ. Deletions cut 1 base from V and 6 bases from J, with 9 bases between. CDR3 loop: CASSQVGLAGELFF. CDR3 DNA sequence: TGTGCCAGCAGCCAAGTAGGATTAGCCGGGGAGCTGTTTTTT.

This clonotype was observed a few times. V is TRBV6-5 and J is TRBJ1-2; D gene ambiguous. The germline V gene encodes CDR1 MNHEY and CDR2 SVGAGI. Trimming took 2 bases from V and 8 from J, leaving 15 bases between them. This CDR3 has 14 amino acids. The CDR3 protein is CASSYTADRYGYTF. The CDR3 bases are TGTGCCAGCAGTTACACAGCCGACCGGTACGGCTACACCTTC.

The rearrangement links TRBV28 to TRBJ1-1, with TRBD1 as a possible D gene (5 bases). The CDR3 runs 18 residues. V was shortened by 6 bases and J by 5 bases, with 28 bases between the two germline ends. The germline gives CDR1 MDHEN, CDR2 SYDVKM. The CDR3 loop is CASRRMLFFLGEGTEAFF. The CDR3 DNA follows: TGTGCCAGCAGGAGGATGCTCTTTTTCTTAGGGGAGGGGACTGAAGCTTTCTTT.

This clonotype was observed a handful of times. The chain recombines TRBV20-1 with TRBJ2-2; the match to TRBD2 covers 14 bases. The germline gives CDR1 DFQATT, CDR2 SNEGSKA (reference sequence). J lost 5 bases, V lost 1 base, and 6 bases had no gene match. The CDR3 extends over 17 amino acids. The CDR3 here is CSARGTSGGLSTGELFF. For the CDR3, the DNA is TGCAGTGCTAGAGGGACTAGCGGGGGGCTCAGTACCGGGGAGCTGTTTTTT.

This clonotype appeared many times. In DNA, the CDR3 is TGTGCCAGCAGTGAAAGGGGGCGAGATACGCAGTATTTT. Encoded protein: CASSERGRDTQYF. The chain couples TRBV12-3 or TRBV12-4 to TRBJ2-3, with 7 bases lining up with TRBD1. V lost 5 bases, J lost 5 bases, and 4 bases stayed unmatched. CDR3 length: 13 residues.

This clonotype was seen ten or more times. The chain recombines TRBV5-1 with TRBJ2-1; D possibly corresponds to TRBD1 (5 bases). Germline CDR1 and CDR2: SGHRS and YFSETQ. V was trimmed by 1 base and J by 8 bases, leaving 19 bases between them. The CDR3 contains 16 residues. CDR3 in amino acids: CASSLLGLGVSYEQFF. CDR3 DNA sequence: TGCGCCAGCAGCTTGTTAGGTCTAGGGGTGTCCTATGAGCAGTTCTTC.

The V call is TRBV9, the J call TRBJ2-1; D might be TRBD2 (5 bases). Per germline, CDR1 SGDLS and CDR2 YYNGEE. The length of the CDR3 is 18 residues. Deletions cut 1 base from V and 3 bases from J, with 20 bases between. The CDR3 spells CASSVSPREMLSYNEQFF. The CDR3 nucleotides read TGTGCCAGCAGCGTATCTCCCCGGGAAATGTTAAGCTACAATGAGCAGTTCTTC.

Ten or more counts support this clonotype. This chain connects TRBV6-5 to TRBJ2-3; D call uncertain. Germline assignment: CDR1 MNHEY and CDR2 SVGAGI. Deletions cut 2 bases from V and 6 bases from J, with 15 bases between. This CDR3 region has 15 residues. CDR3 DNA: TGTGCCAGCAGTTACGGGTACCATGGTGGGGATACGCAGTATTTT. Its protein product is CASSYGYHGGDTQYF.

There are many counts of this clonotype. This chain uses TRBV11-2 with TRBJ2-7; 9 bases are shared with TRBD2. The length of the CDR3 is 15 residues. Germline loops: CDR1 SGHAT, CDR2 FQNNGV. Trimming took 2 bases from V and 3 from J; bases not matched to a gene: 5. The CDR3 DNA reads as TGTGCCAGCAGCTTACCGGGACTAGCCGGCTACGAGCAGTACTTC. Translated: CASSLPGLAGYEQYF.

This clonotype was seen repeatedly, ten times or more. V gene TRBV2 combines with J gene TRBJ2-7; TRBD2 agrees at 9 bases. After removal of 5 bases from V and 3 bases from J, the junction contained 5 bases not matched to a gene. CDR1 and CDR2 from the germline V gene are SNHLY and FYNNEI. CDR3 length: 14 residues. CDR3 sequence reads: CASSLAGDYYEQYF. CDR3 nucleotide sequence: TGTGCCAGCAGTTTAGCGGGAGATTACTACGAGCAGTACTTC.

This clonotype has a handful of counts. This chain joins TRBV6-2 or TRBV6-3 and TRBJ1-5; D is undetermined. V lost 1 base to trimming and J lost 7 bases, with 11 bases between them. The CDR3 has 14 amino acids. Germline lookup yields CDR1 MNHEY and CDR2 SVGEGT. For the CDR3, the DNA is TGTGCCAGCAGTTACTTCCAGAGAAGGCAGCCCCAGCATTTT. Translated: CASSYFQRRQPQHF.

This clonotype was recorded at least ten times. This chain connects TRBV27 to TRBJ2-1; D unresolved. The CDR3 extends over 14 amino acids. Germline CDR1 MNHEY, CDR2 SMNVEV (reference sequence). V was cut by 3 bases and J by 5 bases, with 11 bases left in between. This CDR3 reads CASSLGNLHNEQFF. CDR3 nucleotides: TGTGCCAGCAGTTTGGGAAACTTACACAATGAGCAGTTCTTC.

At least ten counts were recorded for this clonotype. This chain links TRBV29-1 with TRBJ2-1, with D possibly called TRBD1 or TRBD2 (7 bases each). Germline V gives CDR1 SQVTM, CDR2 ANQGSEA. CDR3 length equals 14 residues. The V and J ends lost 3 bases and 6 bases respectively, with 15 bases between them. CDR3 sequence: CSVDGRRGGNEQFF. CDR3 sequence (DNA): TGCAGCGTTGACGGGCGCAGGGGGGGCAATGAGCAGTTCTTC.

This clonotype was counted at least ten times. The V call is TRBV28, the J call TRBJ1-3, with D unclear. Germline V gives CDR1 MDHEN, CDR2 SYDVKM. CDR3 length: 13 amino acids. V lost 11 bases and J lost 2, with 13 bases in between. CDR3 in DNA: TGTGCCGCCTGGGCTGGAGCTGGAAACACCATATATTTT. Amino acid sequence: CAAWAGAGNTIYF.

This chain links TRBV18 with TRBJ1-3; D gene unclear. Germline lookup yields CDR1 KGHSH and CDR2 LQKENI. The CDR3 has 14 amino acids. The ends were cut back, 8 bases at V and 0 bases at J, with 11 bases in the middle. Here the CDR3 reads CASTPDGSGNTIYF. The DNA for the CDR3 is TGTGCCAGCACCCCCGACGGCTCTGGAAACACCATATATTTT.

This clonotype has at least ten counts. DNA of the CDR3: TGTGCCACCAGCAGAGATCACTCCCTCAGGGGTAGTACAGATACGCAGTATTTT. It translates to CATSRDHSLRGSTDTQYF. The chain has TRBV15 and TRBJ2-3, with D possibly TRBD1 on 6 matching bases. Trimming cost V 0 bases and J 3 bases, with 19 bases left between them. The CDR3 extends over 18 amino acids. The V gene's germline CDR1 is LNHNV and CDR2 YYDKDF (reference sequence).